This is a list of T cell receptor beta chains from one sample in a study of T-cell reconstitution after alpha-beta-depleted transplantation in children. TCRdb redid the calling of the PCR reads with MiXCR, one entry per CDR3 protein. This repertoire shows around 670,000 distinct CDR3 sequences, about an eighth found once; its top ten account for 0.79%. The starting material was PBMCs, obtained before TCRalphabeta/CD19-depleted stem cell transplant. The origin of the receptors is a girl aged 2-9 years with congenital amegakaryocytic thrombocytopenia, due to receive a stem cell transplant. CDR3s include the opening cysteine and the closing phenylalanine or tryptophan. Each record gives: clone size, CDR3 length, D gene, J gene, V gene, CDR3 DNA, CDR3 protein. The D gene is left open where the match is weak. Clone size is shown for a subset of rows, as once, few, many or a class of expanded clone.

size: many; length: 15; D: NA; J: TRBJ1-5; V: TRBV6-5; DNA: TGTGCCAGCAGTTACACTACAGGGTCGGATCAGCCCCAGCATTTT; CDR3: CASSYTTGSDQPQHF
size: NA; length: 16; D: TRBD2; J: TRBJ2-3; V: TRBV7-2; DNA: TGTGCCAGCAGCTTGATCACTAGCGGGGTCGATTCTACGCAGTATTTT; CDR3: CASSLITSGVDSTQYF
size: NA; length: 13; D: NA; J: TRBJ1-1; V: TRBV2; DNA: TGTGCCAGCAGCGGGGCATACGGACGGTGGGCTTTCTTT; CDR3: CASSGAYGRWAFF
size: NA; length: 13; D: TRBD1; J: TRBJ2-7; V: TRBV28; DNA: TGTGCCAGCAATGAGGGGGCGCATTACGAGCAGTACTTC; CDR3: CASNEGAHYEQYF
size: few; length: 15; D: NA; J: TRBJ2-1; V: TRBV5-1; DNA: TGCGCCAGCAGCTTGGTGGCTGGGGATAGTATTGAGCAGTTCTTC; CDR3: CASSLVAGDSIEQFF
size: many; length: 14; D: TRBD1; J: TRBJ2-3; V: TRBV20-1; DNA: TGCAGTGCTCTGAGGGGGCCTAGCACAGATACGCAGTATTTT; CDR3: CSALRGPSTDTQYF
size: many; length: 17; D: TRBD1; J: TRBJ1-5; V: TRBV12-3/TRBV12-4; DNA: TGTGCCAGCAGTCCCGGGACAGGGGATTATAGCAATCAGCCCCAGCATTTT; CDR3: CASSPGTGDYSNQPQHF
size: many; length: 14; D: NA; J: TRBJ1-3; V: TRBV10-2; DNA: TGCGCCAGCAGGTTGAGGACCTCTGGAAACACCATATATTTT; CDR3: CASRLRTSGNTIYF
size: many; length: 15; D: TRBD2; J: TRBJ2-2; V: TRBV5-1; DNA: TGCGCCAGCAGCTTGAGACTAGCGGCCTCCGGGGAGCTGTTTTTT; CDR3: CASSLRLAASGELFF
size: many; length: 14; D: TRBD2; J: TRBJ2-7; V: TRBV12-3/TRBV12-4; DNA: TGTGCCAGCAGTATACGGGAGGGCCTTTACGAGCAGTACTTC; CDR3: CASSIREGLYEQYF
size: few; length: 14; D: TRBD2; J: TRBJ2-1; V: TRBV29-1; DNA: TGCAGCGTCGCAACTAGCGGGAACTACAATGAGCAGTTCTTC; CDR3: CSVATSGNYNEQFF
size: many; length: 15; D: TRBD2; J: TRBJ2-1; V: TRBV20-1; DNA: TGCAGTGCTAGTTTTAGCGGGCGACCTTACAATGAGCAGTTCTTC; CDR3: CSASFSGRPYNEQFF
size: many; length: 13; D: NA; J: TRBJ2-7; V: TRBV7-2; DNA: TGTGCCAGCAGCTTGGTGACCGGGTACGAGCAGTACTTC; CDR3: CASSLVTGYEQYF
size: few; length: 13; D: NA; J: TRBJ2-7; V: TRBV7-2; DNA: TGTGCCAGCAGCTACGACTGGGAGTACGAGCAGTACTTC; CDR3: CASSYDWEYEQYF
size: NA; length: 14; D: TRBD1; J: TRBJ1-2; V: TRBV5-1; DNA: TGCGCCAGCAGCTCCGGACAGGGAGTCTATGGCTACACCTTC; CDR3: CASSSGQGVYGYTF
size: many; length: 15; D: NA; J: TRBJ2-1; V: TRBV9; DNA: TGTGCCAGCAGCGTAGGTACCCGTAAGTACAATGAGCAGTTCTTC; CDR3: CASSVGTRKYNEQFF
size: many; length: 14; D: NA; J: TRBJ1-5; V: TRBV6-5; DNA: TGTGCCAGCAGTTACTCGGCCACTAATCAGCCCCAGCATTTT; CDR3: CASSYSATNQPQHF
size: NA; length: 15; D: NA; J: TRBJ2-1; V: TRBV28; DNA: TGTGCCAGCAGTCCACCGGAGGGGGCGCCGAATGAGCAGTTCTTC; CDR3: CASSPPEGAPNEQFF
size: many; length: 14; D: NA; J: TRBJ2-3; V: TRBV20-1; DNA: TGCAGTGCTAGACTAGCGACTAGCACAGATACGCAGTATTTT; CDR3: CSARLATSTDTQYF
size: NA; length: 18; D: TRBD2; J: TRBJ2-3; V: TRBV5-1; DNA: TGCGCCAGCAGCCGCCCAGTGACTAGCGGGATAGAAGCAGATACGCAGTATTTT; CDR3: CASSRPVTSGIEADTQYF
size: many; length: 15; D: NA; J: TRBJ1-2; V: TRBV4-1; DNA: TGCGCCAGCAGCCAAGGCCTACAGGGAAACTATGGCTACACCTTC; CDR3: CASSQGLQGNYGYTF
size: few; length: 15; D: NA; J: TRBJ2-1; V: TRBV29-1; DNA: TGCAGCGTTGTAGGAGGGGCGAGCTCCTACAATGAGCAGTTCTTC; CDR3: CSVVGGASSYNEQFF
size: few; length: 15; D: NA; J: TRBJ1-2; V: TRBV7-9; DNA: TGTGCCAGCAGCTTATCGGTCAGGGAAGGAGGTGGCTACACCTTC; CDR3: CASSLSVREGGGYTF
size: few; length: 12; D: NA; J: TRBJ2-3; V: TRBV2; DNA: TGTGCCACTGTAGGCCTCACAGATACGCAGTATTTT; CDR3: CATVGLTDTQYF
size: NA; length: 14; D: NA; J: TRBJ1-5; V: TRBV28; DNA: TGTGCCAGCAACTGGTATTATAGCAATCAGCCCCAGCATTTT; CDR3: CASNWYYSNQPQHF
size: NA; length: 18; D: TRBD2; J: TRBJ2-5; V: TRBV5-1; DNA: TGCGCCAGCAGCTCCGGACTAGCGGGAGTCGGTGTCCGGGAGACCCAGTACTTC; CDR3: CASSSGLAGVGVRETQYF
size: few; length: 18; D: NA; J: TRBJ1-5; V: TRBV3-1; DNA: TGTGCCAGCAGTTCCCTCCTATTCGGGACTCCCAGGAGCCGGCCCCAGCATTTT; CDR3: CASSSLLFGTPRSRPQHF
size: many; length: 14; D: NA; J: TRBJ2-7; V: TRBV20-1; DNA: TGCAGTGCTAGAGAGTTAGGTAGCTCCTACGAGCAGTACTTC; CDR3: CSARELGSSYEQYF
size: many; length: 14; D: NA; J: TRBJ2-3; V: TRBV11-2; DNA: TGTGCCAGCAGCCCGGGTCCCATAGGAGATACGCAGTATTTT; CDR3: CASSPGPIGDTQYF
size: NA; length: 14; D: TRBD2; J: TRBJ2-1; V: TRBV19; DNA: TGTGCCAGTAGTATCTCTAGCGGGGCCAATGAGCAGTTCTTC; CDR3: CASSISSGANEQFF
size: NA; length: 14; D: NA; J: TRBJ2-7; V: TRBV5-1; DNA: TGCGCCAGCAGCTTGGAGAGCGGGCAGAGCGAGCAGTACTTC; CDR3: CASSLESGQSEQYF
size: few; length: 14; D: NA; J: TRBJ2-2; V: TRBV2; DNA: TGTGCCAGGTCCGGTGGGCCGAACACCGGGGAGCTGTTTTTT; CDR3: CARSGGPNTGELFF
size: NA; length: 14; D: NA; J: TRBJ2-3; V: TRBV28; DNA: TGTGCCAGCAGCTATTCTAGCTGTTCAGATACGCAGTATTTT; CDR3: CASSYSSCSDTQYF
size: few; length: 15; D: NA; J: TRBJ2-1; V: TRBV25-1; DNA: TGTGCCAGCAGTGGAAACAGAAGCTCCTACAATGAGCAGTTCTTC; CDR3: CASSGNRSSYNEQFF
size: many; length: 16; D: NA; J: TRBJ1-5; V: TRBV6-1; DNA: TGTGCCAGCGACTCCTTTCTGGGCAACGGATATCAGCCCCAGCATTTT; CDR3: CASDSFLGNGYQPQHF
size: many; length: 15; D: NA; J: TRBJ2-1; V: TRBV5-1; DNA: TGCGCCAGCAGCTTGTGGCTAAGTCTAGCAAATGAGCAGTTCTTC; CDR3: CASSLWLSLANEQFF
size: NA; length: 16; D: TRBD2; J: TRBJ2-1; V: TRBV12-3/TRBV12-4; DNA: TGTGCCAGCAGTTTAGTTCCGGGAGGCCAATACAATGAGCAGTTCTTC; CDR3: CASSLVPGGQYNEQFF
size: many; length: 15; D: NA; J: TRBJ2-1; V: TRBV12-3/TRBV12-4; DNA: TGTGCCAGCAGAAAACTAGCAACCCCCACCCATGAGCAGTTCTTC; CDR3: CASRKLATPTHEQFF
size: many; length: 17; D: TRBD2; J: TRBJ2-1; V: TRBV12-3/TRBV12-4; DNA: TGTGCCAGCAGTTTTACCCAAACTAGCGGGGTTTACAATGAGCAGTTCTTC; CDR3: CASSFTQTSGVYNEQFF
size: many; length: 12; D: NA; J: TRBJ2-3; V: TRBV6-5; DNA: TGTGCCAGCAGTAATACTTTAGATGGGCGGTATTTT; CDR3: CASSNTLDGRYF
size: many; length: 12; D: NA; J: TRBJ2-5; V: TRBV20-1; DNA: TGCAGTGCTGGAGGAACAGGGGAGACCCAGTACTTC; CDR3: CSAGGTGETQYF
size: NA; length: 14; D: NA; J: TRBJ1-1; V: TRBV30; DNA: TGTGCCCAGAAGGGCGGACTAATGAACACTGAAGCTTTCTTT; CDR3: CAQKGGLMNTEAFF
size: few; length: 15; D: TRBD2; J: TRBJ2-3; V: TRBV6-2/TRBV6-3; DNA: TGTGCCAGCAGGAACCCTAGCGGGTACACAGATACGCAGTATTTT; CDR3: CASRNPSGYTDTQYF
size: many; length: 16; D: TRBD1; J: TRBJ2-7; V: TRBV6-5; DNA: TGTGCCAGCAGTTACGACAAGGCAGGGGGATTTTACGAGCAGTACTTC; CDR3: CASSYDKAGGFYEQYF
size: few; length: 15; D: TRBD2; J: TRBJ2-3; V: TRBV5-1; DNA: TGCGCCAGCAGGTTGGGACTAGCGAGCACAGATACGCAGTATTTT; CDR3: CASRLGLASTDTQYF
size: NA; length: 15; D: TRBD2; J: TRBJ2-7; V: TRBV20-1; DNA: TGCAGTGCGGACAGCAGGACTAGCGGGATTCGCGAGCAGTACTTC; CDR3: CSADSRTSGIREQYF
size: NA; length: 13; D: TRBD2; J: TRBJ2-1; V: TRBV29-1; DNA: TGCAGCGTTGATCAAGGACTAGTAGATGAGCAGTTCTTC; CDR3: CSVDQGLVDEQFF
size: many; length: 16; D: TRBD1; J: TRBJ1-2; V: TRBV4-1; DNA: TGCGCCAGCAGCAAAGGACTACAGGGGGCTAAGGGTCGCTACACCTTC; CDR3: CASSKGLQGAKGRYTF
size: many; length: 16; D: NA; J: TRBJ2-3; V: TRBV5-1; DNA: TGCGCCAGCAGCTGGGGTTCCGGGAGTACGGCAGATACGCAGTATTTT; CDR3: CASSWGSGSTADTQYF
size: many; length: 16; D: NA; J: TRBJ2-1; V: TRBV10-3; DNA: TGTGCCATCAGTGAGTCGATCGGACAGCCTCGCAATGAGCAGTTCTTC; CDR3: CAISESIGQPRNEQFF
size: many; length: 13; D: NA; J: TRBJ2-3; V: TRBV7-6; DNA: TGTGCCAGCGGGTCAGCTAGCACAGATACGCAGTATTTT; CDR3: CASGSASTDTQYF